This T cell receptor (beta chain) was sequenced for a study of blood T cell repertoires in COVID-19. About the study: In each case, the material was cDNA or gDNA derived from T cells, B-cell-depleted T cells, or PBMCs.

How the authors handled the data: The authors estimated nucleated cell counts from reference gene primer amplification. Here immunoSEQ multiplex PCR was the method, and the copy in TCRdb shows in-frame clones only, minus some. That table gives V, J and clone size, and the DNA gave D and trimming. Of 250,000 to 400,000 clones listed, 85% were seen once; the top ten hold about 1.9%. A COVID-19 case was met by exposed participants within 2 weeks before study entry. V was cut by 4 bases and J by 6 bases, with 9 bases left in between. The CDR3 runs to 11 residues. CDR1 GTSNPN and CDR2 SVGIG come from the germline V gene (reference sequence).

The source of this sequence is a woman aged 25 to 39 who had been exposed to COVID-19. The specimen was PBMCs or T cells enriched from blood (not recorded which). The J gene is TRBJ1-1, the V gene TRBV30, with D perhaps TRBD1 (5 bases). CDR3 nucleotide sequence: TGTGCCTGGACTTTGGGGCCTGAAGCTTTCTTT. This translates into CAWTLGPEAFF.